The 24 T cell receptor beta chains presented below share a single source sample, sequenced in a study of blood T cell repertoires in COVID-19. Clones were sequenced by immunoSEQ multiplex PCR, and TCRdb holds only the in-frame ones, with some missing. The table lists about 330,000 clones, more than 70% of them singletons. Sequencing was carried out using PBMCs or T cells enriched from blood (not recorded which). These receptors were collected from a woman in her thirties who had recovered from COVID-19.

This sequence joins TRBV5-1 and TRBJ2-1; tentatively, D is TRBD1 (6 bases). The CDR3 runs 16 residues. V was clipped by 0 bases and J by 6 bases, with 16 bases between them. The germline V gene has CDR1 SGHRS and CDR2 YFSETQ. The DNA for the CDR3 is TGCGCCAGCAGCTTGGAGTTGGGACAAGTGCTCAATGAGCAGTTCTTC. As protein: CASSLELGQVLNEQFF.

V is TRBV5-6 and J is TRBJ1-1, with D possibly matching TRBD1 (5 bases). The CDR3 consists of 15 residues. The germline V gene has CDR1 SGHDT and CDR2 YYEEEE. The V end was cut by 3 bases, the J end by 0 bases, with 12 bases between. For the CDR3, the DNA is TGTGCCAGCAGCTATGACAGATTTATGAACACTGAAGCTTTCTTT. This codes for CASSYDRFMNTEAFF.

The gene calls are TRBV5-1 and TRBJ2-2, with D possibly matching TRBD1 (6 bases). Germline V gene data show CDR1 as SGHRS and CDR2 as YFSETQ. Trimming stripped 4 bases from V and 0 bases from J, with 10 bases between. CDR3 length equals 15 residues. CDR3 sequence: CASSRDTPNTGELFF. The CDR3 DNA reads TGCGCCAGCAGCCGGGACACCCCGAACACCGGGGAGCTGTTTTTT.

The chain recombines TRBV4-3 with TRBJ2-7; a weak D match, TRBD1 (6 bases). The length of the CDR3 is 16 residues. CDR1 LGHNA and CDR2 YSLEER come from the germline V gene. V dropped 2 bases and J dropped 0 bases, with 14 bases sitting between them. CDR3 loop: CASSQSSGASSYEQYF. The CDR3 DNA reads as TGCGCCAGCAGCCAAAGTTCAGGGGCGTCCTCCTACGAGCAGTACTTC.

V is TRBV12-3 or TRBV12-4 and J is TRBJ1-2; D gene unclear. The V end was cut by 4 bases, the J end by 4 bases, with 7 bases between. The CDR3 consists of 12 residues. The CDR3 DNA follows: TGTGCCAGCAGTTCGAGCCTCTATGGCTACACCTTC. This encodes CASSSSLYGYTF.

This clone was counted a single time. The CDR3 DNA is TGTGCCAGCAGTCCGACAGGGACTGAAGCTTTCTTT. This translates into CASSPTGTEAFF. This rearrangement joins TRBV12-3 or TRBV12-4 to TRBJ1-1, with 7 bases that match TRBD1. The CDR3 contains 12 residues. The J segment lost 5 bases and the V segment lost 5 bases, leaving 2 bases of the junction unmatched.

CDR3 nucleotide sequence: TGTGCCAGCAGCTTAGGGGTAGCGGGGCACGACGAGCAGTACTTC. Translating gives CASSLGVAGHDEQYF. The genes are TRBV11-3 and TRBJ2-7, with 8 bases fitting TRBD2. This CDR3 contains 15 residues. Per the germline V gene, CDR1 is SGHNT and CDR2 is YENEEA. The V segment lost 1 base and the J segment 5 bases; nucleotides outside the gene matches: 7. The entire variable domain, with the rest obtained from reference TRBV11-3 and TRBJ2-7, is as follows: EAGVVQSPRYKIIEKKQPVAFWCNPISGHNTLYWYLQNLGQGPELLIRYENEEAVDDSQLPKDRFSAERLKGVDSTLKIQPAELGDSAVYLCASSLGVAGHDEQYFGPGTRLTVT.

This chain uses TRBV4-1 with TRBJ1-1, with TRBD1 identical over 8 bases. V trimming: 5 bases; J trimming: 3 bases; junction bases outside the gene matches: 5. Germline CDR1 reads MGHRA; CDR2 reads YSYEKL. The CDR3 sequence is 14 residues long. CDR3 in DNA: TGCGCCAGCAGCTATCTACAGGGGGACACTGAAGCTTTCTTT. It yields the protein CASSYLQGDTEAFF.

This chain joins TRBV6-6 and TRBJ1-2; 7 bases map to TRBD1. J was trimmed by 0 bases and V by 4 bases; bases with no gene match: 5. CDR1 is MNHNY, CDR2 SVGAGI, per germline (reference sequence). This CDR3 comprises 15 residues. The CDR3 region has the DNA TGTGCCAGCAGTTTCAGGGGACAGTCTAACTATGGCTACACCTTC. Its protein is CASSFRGQSNYGYTF.

The V gene is TRBV19, the J gene TRBJ1-5, with D uncertain. The CDR3 has 15 residues. V lost 1 base and J 2 bases, leaving 9 bases between the germline ends. CDR1 and CDR2 (germline): LNHDA, SQIVND (reference sequence). CDR3 in amino acids: CASSIGPGGNQPQHF. CDR3 DNA sequence: TGTGCCAGTAGTATAGGGCCGGGTGGCAATCAGCCCCAGCATTTT.

This clone turned up a few times. The chain recombines TRBV28 with TRBJ1-2, with 7 bases matching TRBD1. Trimming took 4 bases from V and 1 from J; bases not matched to a gene: 6. The CDR3 covers 15 residues. Looked up from germline, CDR1 is MDHEN and CDR2 is SYDVKM. The CDR3 nucleotides read TGTGCCAGCAGTTGGGGGGACAGAGTTAACTATGGCTACACCTTC. Residues: CASSWGDRVNYGYTF.

A word on this clone: Other DNA variants within this sample encode the same CDR3. This rearrangement joins TRBV6-1 to TRBJ2-5; the match to TRBD2 covers 9 bases. The J segment lost 2 bases and the V segment lost 3 bases, leaving 7 bases of the junction unmatched. There are 16 residues in the CDR3. Per germline, CDR1 MNHNS and CDR2 SASEGT. The CDR3 spells CASSELAGGPQETQYF. The CDR3 DNA reads TGTGCCAGCAGTGAGCTGGCGGGGGGGCCTCAAGAGACCCAGTACTTC.

This clone is a singleton in its sample. The identical CDR3 is also encoded by other nucleotide sequences in the sample. The rearrangement links TRBV6-1 to TRBJ1-2; D remains unclear. This CDR3 spans 13 amino acids. Germline lookup yields CDR1 MNHNS and CDR2 SASEGT. V dropped 3 bases and J dropped 5 bases, with 10 bases sitting between them. The chain's CDR3 is CASSDGEGYGYTF. The CDR3 nucleotides read TGTGCCAGCAGTGATGGAGAGGGATATGGCTACACCTTC.

This chain joins TRBV18 and TRBJ2-1, with D possibly being TRBD1 (5 bases). The CDR3 spans 13 residues. Per germline, CDR1 KGHSH and CDR2 LQKENI. V was shortened by 6 bases and J by 8 bases, with 14 bases between the two germline ends. CDR3 sequence reads: CASSPDLGDEQFF. CDR3 in DNA: TGTGCCAGCTCTCCGGACCTAGGGGATGAGCAGTTCTTC.

The table lists this clone with a count of one. The gene calls are TRBV4-3 and TRBJ1-2; 10 bases match TRBD1. The CDR3 loop spans 14 amino acids. V shed 0 bases and J 8 bases; nucleotides not matched to a gene: 3. Germline V gives CDR1 LGHNA, CDR2 YSLEER. The CDR3 bases are TGCGCCAGCAGCCAAGATGACAGGGGGCTGGGCTACACCTTC. Translated: CASSQDDRGLGYTF.

The rearrangement links TRBV30 to TRBJ2-7, with a tentative D call TRBD2 (6 bases). Germline V gene sequence: CDR1 GTSNPN, CDR2 SVGIG (reference sequence). V was pared by 4 bases and J by 3 bases, with 13 bases between. The length of the CDR3 is 13 residues. CDR3 nucleotide sequence: TGTGCCTGGATCAGGGAGGCGAACTACGAGCAGTACTTC. Translation: CAWIREANYEQYF.

This chain uses TRBV19 with TRBJ2-5, with TRBD1 as a possible D gene (6 bases). V was shortened by 1 base and J by 12 bases, with 9 bases between the two germline ends. The CDR3 spans 11 residues. Germline CDR1 is LNHDA and CDR2 is SQIVND (reference sequence). The CDR3 loop reads CASSIGDIEYF. The CDR3 DNA reads TGTGCCAGTAGTATAGGGGACATAGAGTACTTC.

The V gene is TRBV10-3, the J gene TRBJ1-1, with D uncertain. CDR3 length: 13 residues. V was pared by 8 bases and J by 0 bases, with 10 bases between. Germline loops: CDR1 ENHRY, CDR2 SYGVKD. CDR3 in DNA: TGTGCCATCCGCCGGGGATTGAACACTGAAGCTTTCTTT. It yields the protein CAIRRGLNTEAFF.

The rearrangement links TRBV5-1 to TRBJ2-3; the D gene is possibly TRBD1 (6 bases). The ends were cut back, 0 bases at V and 5 bases at J, with 10 bases in the middle. Germline V lookup: CDR1 SGHRS, CDR2 YFSETQ. The CDR3 is 14 residues long. The CDR3 coding sequence is TGCGCCAGCAGCTTGGAAGGGGGTGAAGATACGCAGTATTTT. Protein product: CASSLEGGEDTQYF.

The chain is built from TRBV27 and TRBJ2-2; no reliable D call. The V gene's germline CDR1 is MNHEY and CDR2 SMNVEV (reference sequence). The CDR3 has 13 residues. The V and J ends lost 7 bases and 4 bases respectively, with 10 bases between them. CDR3: CASTSASTGELFF. The CDR3 DNA is TGTGCCAGCACGAGCGCTTCCACCGGGGAGCTGTTTTTT.

The V gene is TRBV7-7, the J gene TRBJ1-3; D unclear. V lost 1 base, J lost 4 bases, and 11 bases lay in between. Germline V gives CDR1 SSHAT, CDR2 FNYEAQ (reference sequence). This CDR3 contains 15 residues. For the CDR3, the DNA is TGTGCCAGCAGCTTAGGCGCGGGGTCGGGAAACACCATATATTTT. This gives the protein CASSLGAGSGNTIYF. The variable domain in full, completed from reference TRBV7-7 and TRBJ1-3, reads GAGVSQSPRYKVTKRGQDVTLRCDPISSHATLYWYQQALGQGPEFLTYFNYEAQPDKSGLPSDRFSAERPEGSISTLTIQRTEQRDSAMYRCASSLGAGSGNTIYFGEGSWLTVV.

The rearrangement links TRBV28 to TRBJ1-1; maybe TRBD1 (6 bases). The germline V gene has CDR1 MDHEN and CDR2 SYDVKM. This CDR3 region has 14 residues. Trimming left V 8 bases short and J 3 bases short, with 16 bases between. The CDR3 here is CASEKLQGYTEAFF. In DNA form, the CDR3 reads TGTGCCAGCGAGAAGCTTCAGGGGTACACTGAAGCTTTCTTT. The full variable domain, completed using reference TRBV28 and TRBJ1-1, is DVKVTQSSRYLVKRTGEKVFLECVQDMDHENMFWYRQDPGLGLRLIYFSYDVKMKEKGDIPEGYSVSREKKERFSLILESASTNQTSMYLCASEKLQGYTEAFFGQGTRLTVV.

The gene calls are TRBV7-9 and TRBJ1-5; D is perhaps TRBD1 (5 bases). The CDR3 is 13 amino acids. CDR1 and CDR2 (germline): SEHNR, FQNEAQ (reference sequence). The V end was cut by 5 bases, the J end by 6 bases, with 11 bases between. The DNA for the CDR3 is TGTGCCAGCAGCCAGCAGGGTTCTCAGCCCCAGCATTTT. Translating it yields CASSQQGSQPQHF. The full variable domain, with the rest looked up from reference TRBV7-9 and TRBJ1-5, is DTGVSQNPRHKITKRGQNVTFRCDPISEHNRLYWYRQTLGQGPEFLTYFQNEAQLEKSRLLSDRFSAERPKGSFSTLEIQRTEQGDSAMYLCASSQQGSQPQHFGDGTRLSIL.

This clone is a singleton in its sample. The chain uses TRBV9 and TRBJ1-3, with TRBD1 matching over 10 bases. This CDR3 has 17 residues. Germline V gene lookup returns CDR1 SGDLS and CDR2 YYNGEE. With V trimmed by 4 bases and J by 0 bases, 7 bases remained unmatched. In nucleotides, the CDR3 is TGTGCCAGCAGCCCCTGGACAGGGGGTTTCTCTGGAAACACCATATATTTT. This translates into CASSPWTGGFSGNTIYF. Drawing the rest from reference TRBV9 and TRBJ1-3, the complete variable domain is DSGVTQTPKHLITATGQRVTLRCSPRSGDLSVYWYQQSLDQGLQFLIQYYNGEERAKGNILERFSAQQFPDLHSELNLSSLELGDSALYFCASSPWTGGFSGNTIYFGEGSWLTVV.